A selection of T cell receptor beta chains follows, all from one sample in a study of blood T cells in healthy people across ages. TCRdb passed the 5' RACE reads through MiXCR, listing each CDR3 protein once. There are 1.5 million to 2 million distinct CDR3 sequences in the sample; about 30% occur only once, and over 7% lies in the top ten. Sequenced: blood. These receptors were taken from a woman in her thirties in good health. CDR3s include the opening cysteine and the closing phenylalanine or tryptophan. The D gene is left open where the match is weak. Where a row states a size, it is once, few, many or the class of an expanded clone; other rows omit it.

>TRBJ2-2|-|TRBV20-1|-
CSAPVTRNTGELFF
TGCAGTGCTCCCGTTACTAGGAACACCGGGGAGCTGTTTTTT
>TRBJ2-2|TRBD1|TRBV5-1|-
CASSVDRGVNGELFF
TGCGCCAGCAGCGTCGACAGGGGGGTGAACGGGGAGCTGTTTTTT
>TRBJ2-7|TRBD2|TRBV29-1|many
CSVEIAGEAPSTSGCPYEQYF
TGCAGCGTTGAAATCGCCGGGGAGGCGCCTTCGACTAGCGGGTGCCCCTACGAGCAGTACTTC
>TRBJ2-1|TRBD2|TRBV7-6|-
CASSWMGLAGINEQFF
TGTGCCAGCAGCTGGATGGGACTAGCGGGAATCAATGAGCAGTTCTTC
>TRBJ2-7|TRBD1|TRBV4-3|many
CASSQPRQGSSLDEQYF
TGCGCCAGCAGCCAACCTCGACAGGGTTCGAGCCTTGACGAGCAGTACTTC
>TRBJ2-5|-|TRBV29-1|-
CSVEDWADQETQYF
TGCAGCGTTGAAGATTGGGCCGACCAAGAGACCCAGTACTTC
>TRBJ1-2|-|TRBV15|many
CATSREGRTGGYTF
TGTGCCACCAGCAGAGAGGGGAGGACTGGTGGCTACACCTTC
>TRBJ1-5|-|TRBV12-3/TRBV12-4|many
CASSLGPYSNQPQHF
TGTGCCAGCAGTTTAGGTCCTTATAGCAATCAGCCCCAGCATTTT
>TRBJ2-7|-|TRBV6-1|-
CASSTRGDGEQYF
TGTGCCAGCAGTACCCGAGGGGATGGCGAGCAGTACTTC
>TRBJ2-4|-|TRBV7-2|many
CASSFSRGKNIQYF
TGTGCCAGCAGCTTTTCGAGGGGCAAAAACATTCAGTACTTC
>TRBJ2-3|-|TRBV9|-
CASSVLGVSTDTQYF
TGTGCCAGCAGCGTATTAGGGGTTAGCACAGATACGCAGTATTTT
>TRBJ2-3|TRBD2|TRBV28|-
CASAGGRYRVSDTQYF
TGTGCCAGCGCGGGAGGGCGATACAGGGTTTCCGATACGCAGTATTTT
>TRBJ2-5|TRBD2|TRBV5-1|-
CASSSRTSGRASNEQYF
TGCGCCAGCAGCTCGAGGACTAGCGGGAGGGCCTCCAATGAGCAGTACTTC
>TRBJ2-3|TRBD2|TRBV12-3/TRBV12-4|-
CASSYSSGDTDTQYF
TGTGCCAGCAGTTATTCTAGCGGGGACACAGATACGCAGTATTTT
>TRBJ1-1|-|TRBV28|-
CASSVTGEHTEAFF
TGTGCCAGCAGCGTAACAGGAGAACACACTGAAGCTTTCTTT
>TRBJ2-7|-|TRBV7-6|many
CASSPFDQSYEQYF
TGTGCCAGCAGCCCATTTGACCAATCCTACGAGCAGTACTTC
>TRBJ2-4|-|TRBV4-3|few
CASSQDPDPKNIQYF
TGCGCCAGCAGCCAAGATCCAGACCCCAAAAACATTCAGTACTTC
>TRBJ2-5|-|TRBV21-1|-
CASSPLEVRETQYF
TGTGCCAGCAGCCCCCTGGAGGTTCGAGAGACCCAGTACTTC
>TRBJ2-1|-|TRBV29-1|-
CSVETASSYEQFF
TGCAGCGTTGAGACGGCCAGCTCCTACGAGCAGTTCTTC
>TRBJ2-1|-|TRBV20-1|-
CSALLGWGEDEQFF
TGCAGTGCTTTATTGGGGTGGGGGGAGGATGAGCAGTTCTTC
>TRBJ2-7|TRBD2|TRBV5-5|few
CASSMERGATYEQYF
TGTGCCAGCAGCATGGAGCGGGGGGCCACCTACGAGCAGTACTTC
>TRBJ2-1|-|TRBV14|-
CASSQDLPGFSEQFF
TGTGCCAGCAGCCAAGATCTTCCGGGGTTCAGTGAGCAGTTCTTC
>TRBJ1-5|-|TRBV7-9|few
CASSFSVEAGPQHF
TGTGCCAGCAGCTTTTCCGTCGAAGCGGGGCCCCAGCATTTT
>TRBJ2-5|-|TRBV7-8|many
CASSLEFGLETQYF
TGTGCCAGCAGCTTAGAATTTGGACTAGAGACCCAGTACTTC
>TRBJ2-5|TRBD1|TRBV5-1|-
CASTSTGSTTETQYF
TGCGCCAGCACCTCGACAGGGAGTACAACTGAGACCCAGTACTTC
>TRBJ1-1|TRBD1|TRBV18|-
CASSPLGTGRNTEAFF
TGTGCCAGCTCACCGCTCGGGACAGGTCGGAACACTGAAGCTTTCTTT
>TRBJ2-5|-|TRBV4-1|once
CASSQDEVRQYF
TGCGCCAGCAGCCAAGATGAAGTGAGGCAGTACTTC
>TRBJ2-3|-|TRBV5-1|-
CASSLSGPDAQYF
TGCGCCAGCTCCCTCTCGGGACCAGATGCGCAGTATTTT
>TRBJ2-5|-|TRBV10-2|few
CASSEKEGGQETQYF
TGCGCCAGCAGTGAAAAGGAGGGGGGTCAGGAGACCCAGTACTTC
>TRBJ2-7|TRBD2|TRBV10-3|-
CAIFREGLGEQYF
TGTGCCATCTTCCGGGAGGGCCTAGGGGAGCAGTACTTC
>TRBJ2-1|TRBD1|TRBV6-5|few
CASSYRGDRGQDEQFF
TGTGCCAGCAGTTACCGCGGGGACAGGGGTCAGGATGAGCAGTTCTTC
>TRBJ2-7|TRBD2|TRBV20-1|few
CSARGLAGGLDSYEQYF
TGCAGTGCTAGGGGACTAGCGGGGGGTCTCGATTCCTACGAGCAGTACTTC
>TRBJ1-2|TRBD1|TRBV7-6|few
CASSSRDRPYGYTF
TGTGCCAGCAGCTCGAGGGACAGACCTTATGGCTACACCTTC
>TRBJ2-1|-|TRBV3-1|-
CASSQPSAGRNEQFF
TGTGCCAGCAGCCAACCCTCCGCGGGGCGCAATGAGCAGTTCTTC
>TRBJ2-7|-|TRBV5-1|many
CARLDRTSVNEQYF
TGCGCCAGGCTAGACCGGACATCGGTTAACGAGCAGTACTTC
>TRBJ2-7|-|TRBV10-3|many
CAISESGTSYEQYF
TGTGCCATCAGTGAGTCGGGGACCTCCTACGAGCAGTACTTC
>TRBJ2-7|-|TRBV7-2|many
CASSLRGTGVYEQYF
TGTGCCAGCAGCTTAAGAGGGACGGGCGTCTACGAGCAGTACTTC
>TRBJ2-5|TRBD2|TRBV24-1|-
CATSDHGGAQETQYF
TGTGCCACCAGTGATCACGGGGGGGCCCAAGAGACCCAGTACTTC
>TRBJ2-7|-|TRBV27|few
CASSLSTYRGEQYF
TGTGCCAGCAGTTTATCGACCTATAGAGGCGAGCAGTACTTC
>TRBJ2-5|-|TRBV28|-
CASRPGAQETQYF
TGTGCCAGCAGACCCGGGGCTCAAGAGACCCAGTACTTC
>TRBJ2-7|TRBD2|TRBV7-2|-
CASGLAGSYEQYF
TGTGCCAGCGGACTAGCGGGGTCCTACGAGCAGTACTTC
>TRBJ1-3|TRBD1|TRBV5-1|few
CASSRGQGAGNTIYF
TGCGCCAGCAGCAGGGGACAGGGCGCTGGAAACACCATATATTTT
>TRBJ2-3|TRBD2|TRBV6-5|few
CASSLAGGRLGTQYF
TGTGCCAGCAGTCTAGCGGGGGGCCGTTTGGGCACGCAGTATTTT
>TRBJ2-1|TRBD2|TRBV20-1|many
CSAPRTSGRDNEQFF
TGCAGTGCCCCTAGGACTAGCGGGAGAGACAATGAGCAGTTCTTC
>TRBJ2-7|-|TRBV7-2|-
CASSATGLGYEQYF
TGTGCCAGCAGCGCAACGGGACTCGGCTACGAGCAGTACTTC
>TRBJ2-7|-|TRBV28|-
CASRGTPSYEQYF
TGTGCCAGCAGGGGAACGCCGTCCTACGAGCAGTACTTC
>TRBJ1-5|-|TRBV2|few
CASSEAPPGYSNQPQHF
TGTGCCAGCAGTGAAGCTCCCCCGGGTTATAGCAATCAGCCCCAGCATTTT
>TRBJ1-1|-|TRBV4-1|few
CASSQDRGLEAFF
TGCGCCAGCAGCCAAGACAGGGGATTGGAAGCTTTCTTT
>TRBJ2-1|-|TRBV19|few
CASSIKERYNEQFF
TGTGCCAGTAGTATTAAAGAGAGGTACAATGAGCAGTTCTTC
>TRBJ2-1|-|TRBV11-2|-
CASSLRGLDSYNEQFF
TGTGCCAGCAGCTTACGAGGACTCGACTCCTACAATGAGCAGTTCTTC
>TRBJ1-4|-|TRBV20-1|few
CSARDRGNEKLFF
TGCAGTGCTAGAGACCGGGGGAATGAAAAACTGTTTTTT
>TRBJ2-2|TRBD1|TRBV28|-
CTSISPTGTGRSLVTGELFF
TGTACCAGCATCTCCCCTACCGGGACAGGACGAAGTTTGGTCACCGGGGAGCTGTTTTTT
>TRBJ1-1|-|TRBV18|-
CASSPGHDTEAFF
TGTGCCAGCTCACCAGGACATGACACTGAAGCTTTCTTT
>TRBJ2-7|-|TRBV29-1|many
CSVVWGPYSGTGEQYF
TGCAGCGTTGTTTGGGGCCCCTATAGCGGAACGGGCGAGCAGTACTTC
>TRBJ1-5|-|TRBV7-9|-
CASSFRGPQPQHF
TGTGCCAGCAGCTTCAGGGGACCCCAGCCCCAGCATTTT